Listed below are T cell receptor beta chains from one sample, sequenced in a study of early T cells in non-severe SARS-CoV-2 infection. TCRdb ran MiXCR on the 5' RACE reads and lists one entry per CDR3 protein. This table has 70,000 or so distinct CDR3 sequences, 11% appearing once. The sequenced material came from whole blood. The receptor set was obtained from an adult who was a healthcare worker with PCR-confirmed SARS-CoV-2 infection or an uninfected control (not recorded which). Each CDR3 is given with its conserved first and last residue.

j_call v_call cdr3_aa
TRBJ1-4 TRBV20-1 CSAIPGTGLLETDLFFEKLFF
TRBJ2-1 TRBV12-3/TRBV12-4 CASIWGSGSRGDEQFF
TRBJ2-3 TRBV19 CASSENKLAGYADTQYF
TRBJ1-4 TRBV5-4 CASSLAQGDEKLFF
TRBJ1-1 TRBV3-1 CASSEIGTEAFF
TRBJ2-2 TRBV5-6 CASRLFVPLGPPGELFF
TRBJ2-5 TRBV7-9 CASSFPLYQETQYF
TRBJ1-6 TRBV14 CASSLLGNSPLHF
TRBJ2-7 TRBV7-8 CASSLPGLHSSYEQYF
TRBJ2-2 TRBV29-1 CSANAAGELFF
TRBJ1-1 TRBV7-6 CASSSGQGSTEAFF
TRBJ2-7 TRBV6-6 CASSPGLAGTEQYF
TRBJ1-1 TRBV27 CASSRGDRAGTEAFF
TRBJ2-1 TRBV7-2 CASSFDYGDEQFF
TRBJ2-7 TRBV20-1 CSARPLESRGRSYEQYF
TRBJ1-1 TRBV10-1 CASRAGTLSEAFF
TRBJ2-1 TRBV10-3 CAIMNSGDQSYNEQFF
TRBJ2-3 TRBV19 CASSSHRQDTQYF
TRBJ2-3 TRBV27 CASSQIAADTQYF
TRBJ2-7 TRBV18 CASSPGSPYEQYF
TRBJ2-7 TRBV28 CASSFLAAPYEQYF
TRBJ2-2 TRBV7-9 CASSSLRVAGHTGELFF
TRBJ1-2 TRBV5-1 CASSLLWTF
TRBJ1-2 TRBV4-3 CASSQDRGQGYTF
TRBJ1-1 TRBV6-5 CASSEDRYTEAFF
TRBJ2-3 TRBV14 CASSQSALRTDTQYF
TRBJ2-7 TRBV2 CASSERSYEQYF
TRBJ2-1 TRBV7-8 CASSLEWLAPYNEQFF
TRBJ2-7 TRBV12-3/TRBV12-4 CASSPGLADYEQYF
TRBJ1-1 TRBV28 CASSGDRDTEAFF
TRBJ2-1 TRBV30 CALEQGSNEQFF
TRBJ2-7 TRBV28 CASSSPSLADYEQYF
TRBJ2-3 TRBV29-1 CSVRELSTDTQYF
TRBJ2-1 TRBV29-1 CSVEIPPRLAGPRNEQFF
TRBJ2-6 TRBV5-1 CASKGPGANVLTF
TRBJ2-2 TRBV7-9 CAGLGLTGELFF
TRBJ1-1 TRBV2 CASSDPGTYRTEAFF
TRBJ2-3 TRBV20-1 CSARLSGRFATQYF
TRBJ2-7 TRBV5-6 CASSSQGLNYEQYF
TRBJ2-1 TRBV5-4 CASSLGGRHNEQFF
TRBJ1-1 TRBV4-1 CASSHDRSQEAFF
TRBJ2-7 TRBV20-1 CSARILTDEQYF
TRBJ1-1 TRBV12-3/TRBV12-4 CASSLETSREAFF
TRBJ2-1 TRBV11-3 CASSRGFNNEQFF